This T cell receptor (beta chain) derives from a study of shared clonotypes between healthy human individuals. Across the whole study: Each donor contributed plates that comprised three CD4 naive, three CD4 memory, two CD8 naive and one CD8 memory.

All donors were Caucasian adults living in Nashville, Tennessee. Regarding this clone: Its target is not known.

Study-wide results and caveats: Non-shared clonotypes had lower generation probabilities than clonotypes shared by all four sorted-subset donors.

Assay used: immunoSEQ multiplex PCR; TCRdb lists only in-frame clones, some missing. This sample carries some 2,100,000 clones, around 95% of them seen once, and the ten largest clones take less than 0.15%. This clonotype was obtained from a man aged 18 to 29 in good health. Source material: naive CD4+ T cells sorted from blood. Sample subset: CD45RA+ positively selected.

CDR3 residues: CASSVGGAHTGELFF. The DNA of the CDR3 is TGTGCCAGCAGTGTTGGGGGGGCCCACACCGGGGAGCTGTTTTTT. The rearrangement uses TRBV6-1 and TRBJ2-2, with TRBD2 as a possible D gene (7 bases). Trimming left V 4 bases short and J 3 bases short, with 12 bases between. CDR3 length: 15 amino acids. The germline gives CDR1 MNHNS, CDR2 SASEGT.